This TCR beta chain was obtained from a study of cytomegalovirus exposure and HLA in healthy donors. Study in general: The 120 million or so unique TCR beta sequences, from roughly 170 million T cells, were found by an earlier analysis. Early released data had around 88 million unique TCRs, all coming from HLA-typed donors. Study-level findings and limits: Earlier analysis looked at TCR beta V segments, and most were productive about 87% or about 30% of the time.

At the time of sampling, donors were nominally healthy, though unrecorded immune exposures were likely. As concerns this clone: Its antigen is as yet unknown.

Germline loops: CDR1 SGHRS, CDR2 YFSETQ. The CDR3 covers 18 residues. V gave up 4 bases and J gave up 2 bases; unmatched junction bases: 17. The PCR contained 60 Vbeta and 13 Jbeta primers. The table came from immunoSEQ multiplex PCR; TCRdb's copy has only in-frame clones and leaves some out. The table records approximately 130,000 clones, roughly 85% of them present only once. The rearrangement uses TRBV5-1 and TRBJ2-7; 8 bases map to TRBD1. This TCR derives from a woman in her 30s in good health and CMV-seropositive. Sequencing was performed on PBMCs. The CDR3 loop reads CASSINPGQGAGAYEQYF. Here the CDR3 DNA reads TGCGCCAGCAGCATCAATCCCGGTCAGGGGGCAGGGGCCTACGAGCAGTACTTC.